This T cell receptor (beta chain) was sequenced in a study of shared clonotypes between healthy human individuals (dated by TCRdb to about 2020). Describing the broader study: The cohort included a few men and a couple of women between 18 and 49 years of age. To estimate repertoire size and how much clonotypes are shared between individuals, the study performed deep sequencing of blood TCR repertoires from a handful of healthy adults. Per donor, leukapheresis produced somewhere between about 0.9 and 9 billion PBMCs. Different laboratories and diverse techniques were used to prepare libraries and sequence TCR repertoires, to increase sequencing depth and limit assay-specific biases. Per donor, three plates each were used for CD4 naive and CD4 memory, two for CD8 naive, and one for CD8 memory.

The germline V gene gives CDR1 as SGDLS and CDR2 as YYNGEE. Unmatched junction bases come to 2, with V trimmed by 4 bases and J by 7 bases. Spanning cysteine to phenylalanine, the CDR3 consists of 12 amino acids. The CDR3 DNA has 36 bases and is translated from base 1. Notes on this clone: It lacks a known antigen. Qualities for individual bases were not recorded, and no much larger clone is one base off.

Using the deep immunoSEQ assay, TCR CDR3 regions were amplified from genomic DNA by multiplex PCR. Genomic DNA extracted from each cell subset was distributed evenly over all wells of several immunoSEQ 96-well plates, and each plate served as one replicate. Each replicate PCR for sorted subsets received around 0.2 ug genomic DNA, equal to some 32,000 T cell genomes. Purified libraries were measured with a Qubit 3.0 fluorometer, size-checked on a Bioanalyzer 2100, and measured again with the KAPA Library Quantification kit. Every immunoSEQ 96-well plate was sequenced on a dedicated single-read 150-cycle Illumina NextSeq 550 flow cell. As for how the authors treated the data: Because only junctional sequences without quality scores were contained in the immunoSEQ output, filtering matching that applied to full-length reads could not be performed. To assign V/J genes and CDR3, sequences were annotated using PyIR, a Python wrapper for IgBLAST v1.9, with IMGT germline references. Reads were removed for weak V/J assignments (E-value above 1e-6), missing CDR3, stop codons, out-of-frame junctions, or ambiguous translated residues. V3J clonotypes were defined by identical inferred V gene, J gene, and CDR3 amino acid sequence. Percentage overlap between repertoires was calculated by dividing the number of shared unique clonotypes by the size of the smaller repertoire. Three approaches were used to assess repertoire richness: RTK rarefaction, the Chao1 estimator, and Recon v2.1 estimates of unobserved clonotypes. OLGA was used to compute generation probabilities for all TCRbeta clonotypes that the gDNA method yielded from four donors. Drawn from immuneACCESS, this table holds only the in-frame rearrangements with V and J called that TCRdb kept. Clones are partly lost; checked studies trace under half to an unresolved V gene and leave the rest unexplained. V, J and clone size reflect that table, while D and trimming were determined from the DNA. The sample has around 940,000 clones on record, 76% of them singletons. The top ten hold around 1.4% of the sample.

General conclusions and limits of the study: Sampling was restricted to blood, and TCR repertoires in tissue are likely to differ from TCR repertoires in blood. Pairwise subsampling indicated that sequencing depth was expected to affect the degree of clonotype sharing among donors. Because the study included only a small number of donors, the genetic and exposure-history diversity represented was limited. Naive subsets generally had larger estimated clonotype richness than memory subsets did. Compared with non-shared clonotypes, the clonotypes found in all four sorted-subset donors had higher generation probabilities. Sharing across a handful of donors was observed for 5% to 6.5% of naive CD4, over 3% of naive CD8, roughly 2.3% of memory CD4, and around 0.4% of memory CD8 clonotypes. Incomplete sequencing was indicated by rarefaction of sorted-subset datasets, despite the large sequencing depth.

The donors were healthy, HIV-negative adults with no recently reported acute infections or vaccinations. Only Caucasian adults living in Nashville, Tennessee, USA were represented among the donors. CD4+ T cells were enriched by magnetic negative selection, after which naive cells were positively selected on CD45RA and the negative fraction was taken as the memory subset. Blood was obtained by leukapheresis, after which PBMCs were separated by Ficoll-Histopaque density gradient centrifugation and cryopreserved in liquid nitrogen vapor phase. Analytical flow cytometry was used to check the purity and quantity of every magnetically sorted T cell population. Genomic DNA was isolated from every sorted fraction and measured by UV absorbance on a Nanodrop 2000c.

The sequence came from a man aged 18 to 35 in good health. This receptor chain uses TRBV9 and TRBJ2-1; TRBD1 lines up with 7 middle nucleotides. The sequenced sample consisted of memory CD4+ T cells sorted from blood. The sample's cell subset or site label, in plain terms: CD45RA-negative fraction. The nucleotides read TGTGCCAGCAGCCGGGACAGAAATGAGCAGTTCTTC. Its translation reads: CASSRDRNEQFF.